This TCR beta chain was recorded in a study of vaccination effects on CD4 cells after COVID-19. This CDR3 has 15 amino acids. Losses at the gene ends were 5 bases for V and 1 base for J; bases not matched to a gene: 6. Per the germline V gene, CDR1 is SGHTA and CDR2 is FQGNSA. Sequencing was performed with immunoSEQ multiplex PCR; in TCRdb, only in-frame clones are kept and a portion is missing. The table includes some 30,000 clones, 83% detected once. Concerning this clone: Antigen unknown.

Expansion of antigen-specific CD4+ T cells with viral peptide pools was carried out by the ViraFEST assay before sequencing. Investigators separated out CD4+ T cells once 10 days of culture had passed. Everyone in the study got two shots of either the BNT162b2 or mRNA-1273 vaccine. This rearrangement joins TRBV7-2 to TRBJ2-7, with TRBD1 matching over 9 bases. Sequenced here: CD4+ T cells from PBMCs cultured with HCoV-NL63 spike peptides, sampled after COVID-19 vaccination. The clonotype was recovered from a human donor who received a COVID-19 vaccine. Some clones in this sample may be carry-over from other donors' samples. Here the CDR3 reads CASSQGQGRSYEQYV. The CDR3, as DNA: TGTGCCAGCAGCCAGGGACAGGGCAGGTCCTACGAGCAGTACGTC.